The 17 T cell receptor beta chains below come from one sample, sequenced in a study of T cells after yellow fever vaccination. Each CDR3 protein is one row after TCRdb ran MiXCR on the 5' RACE reads. The sample records around 320,000 distinct CDR3 sequences, about 10% being singletons. Source: CD4+ T cells sorted from PBMCs, taken 45 days after the yellow fever booster vaccination. The receptors come from a young man who received the YFV17D yellow fever vaccine.

This clonotype has only a few counts. The chain carries TRBV12-3 or TRBV12-4 and TRBJ1-5; unclear D gene. The CDR3 is 15 residues long. The V end was cut by 1 base, the J end by 7 bases, with 14 bases between. This CDR3 reads CASSLGAVGWQPQHF. CDR3 DNA sequence: TGTGCCAGCAGTTTAGGGGCGGTTGGCTGGCAGCCCCAGCATTTT.

The rearrangement links TRBV20-1 to TRBJ2-7; D is unresolved. Germline-derived CDR1 and CDR2 are DFQATT and SNEGSKA (reference sequence). V gave up 0 bases and J gave up 2 bases, with 11 bases separating them. The CDR3 is 14 amino acids. The CDR3 coding sequence is TGCAGTGCTAGAGATTCAGTAAGGCCCTACGAGCAGTACTTC. Its translation: CSARDSVRPYEQYF.

This clonotype was seen a handful of times. The chain recombines TRBV7-3 with TRBJ2-2; D not resolved. Trimming took 3 bases from V and 7 from J, leaving 9 bases between them. Germline-derived CDR1 and CDR2 are SGHTA and FQGTGA. This CDR3 region has 13 residues. Here the CDR3 DNA reads TGTGCCAGCAGCTTCAATGGGGTCGGGGAGCTGTTTTTT. It encodes CASSFNGVGELFF.

This clonotype was counted only a few times. The chain links TRBV9 to TRBJ2-7; weak D call: TRBD2 (5 bases). V lost 0 bases to trimming and J lost 0 bases, with 13 bases between them. Germline values: CDR1 SGDLS, CDR2 YYNGEE. The CDR3 loop spans 16 amino acids. The CDR3 DNA is TGTGCCAGCAGCGTAGGAGGAGGCACGAGCTCCTACGAGCAGTACTTC. The encoded protein is CASSVGGGTSSYEQYF.

The chain couples TRBV5-4 to TRBJ2-7; D remains ambiguous. The CDR3 covers 13 residues. The V end was cut by 4 bases, the J end by 3 bases, with 11 bases between. The germline V gene encodes CDR1 SGHNT and CDR2 YYREEE (reference sequence). The chain's CDR3 is CASSRQTGYEQYF. The CDR3 nucleotides read TGTGCCAGCAGCCGCCAGACTGGCTACGAGCAGTACTTC.

The chain combines TRBV7-2 with TRBJ2-5; 15 bases line up with TRBD2. J gave up 2 bases and V 5 bases, and 12 bases lay outside the gene matches. Germline V gives CDR1 SGHTA, CDR2 FQGNSA. There are 19 residues in the CDR3. For the CDR3, the DNA is TGTGCCAGCAGCGGGGAGGGGACTAGCGGGGGGAGGATTCAAGAGACCCAGTACTTC. Amino acids: CASSGEGTSGGRIQETQYF.

This clonotype was counted many times. This rearrangement joins TRBV20-1 to TRBJ2-1; 10 bases align to TRBD2. Germline CDR1 reads DFQATT; CDR2 reads SNEGSKA (reference sequence). Trimming removed 6 bases from V and 9 bases from J; junction bases left unmatched: 11. The CDR3 is 14 residues long. The chain's CDR3 is CSADIAGGSGEQFF. The CDR3 DNA reads as TGCAGTGCCGACATAGCGGGGGGATCGGGTGAGCAGTTCTTC.

This clonotype has a handful of counts. The V and J genes are TRBV6-5 and TRBJ1-2; 7 nucleotides agree with TRBD1. Trimming cost V 8 bases and J 7 bases; bases outside gene matches: 10. The CDR3 length is 13 residues. Germline loops: CDR1 MNHEY, CDR2 SVGAGI. The CDR3: CASRTGVGSGYTF. CDR3 in DNA: TGTGCCAGCCGCACAGGGGTAGGTAGTGGCTACACCTTC.

This clonotype was counted only a few times. This chain links TRBV9 with TRBJ1-3; D is ambiguous. Germline CDR1 and CDR2: SGDLS and YYNGEE. V lost 0 bases and J 7 bases, leaving 17 bases between the germline ends. CDR3 length: 16 residues. The CDR3 DNA sequence: TGTGCCAGCAGCGTAGCAGAATATGGGGTGTGGAACACCATATATTTT. It codes for CASSVAEYGVWNTIYF.

The J gene is TRBJ2-3, the V gene TRBV21-1. TRBV21-1 has pseudogene status. The CDR3 has 14 residues. The DNA for the CDR3 is TGTGCCAGCAGCAAAGGTCTGGCACACGATACGCAGTATTTT. Residues: CASSKGLAHDTQYF.

This clonotype has only a few counts. The chain couples TRBV6-1 to TRBJ1-5; D is ambiguous. V lost 1 base to trimming and J lost 5 bases, with 6 bases between them. CDR3 length equals 13 residues. The V gene's germline CDR1 is MNHNS and CDR2 SASEGT. CDR3 bases: TGTGCCAGCAGTGAAGGGCATGATCAGCCCCAGCATTTT. Translation gives CASSEGHDQPQHF.

The rearrangement uses TRBV7-2 and TRBJ1-5; no firm D call. Per germline, CDR1 SGHTA and CDR2 FQGNSA. The V end lost 2 bases, the J end lost 6 bases, and 8 bases lay between the germline ends. This CDR3 has 13 amino acids. The CDR3 coding sequence is TGTGCCAGCAGCTTATCCAGAAGTCAGCCCCAGCATTTT. Its protein is CASSLSRSQPQHF.

This clonotype has a handful of counts. This CDR3 is CASSAEGPTEAFF. CDR3 nucleotide sequence: TGTGCCAGTTCCGCCGAGGGGCCCACTGAAGCTTTCTTT. This sequence joins TRBV18 and TRBJ1-1, with D possibly matching TRBD1 (5 bases). This CDR3 is built from 13 residues. The germline V gene encodes CDR1 KGHSH and CDR2 LQKENI. V lost 9 bases to trimming and J lost 4 bases, with 15 bases between them.

This clonotype turned up a few times. This chain joins TRBV6-2 or TRBV6-3 and TRBJ1-5; no clear D. With 4 bases removed from V and 5 bases from J, the gap between germline ends came to 9 bases. The CDR3 sequence is 13 residues long. The germline gives CDR1 MNHEY, CDR2 SVGEGT. CDR3 loop: CASSLLSYQPQHF. The CDR3 DNA follows: TGTGCCAGCAGTTTGTTGAGCTATCAGCCCCAGCATTTT.

The rearrangement joins TRBV20-1 to TRBJ2-2, with D unclear. Germline V gene data show CDR1 as DFQATT and CDR2 as SNEGSKA (reference sequence). This CDR3 is 16 amino acids long. Trimming removed 4 bases from V and 0 bases from J, with 15 bases in between. Here the CDR3 DNA reads TGCAGTGCTACCCGTTTTGACCTCGCGAACACCGGGGAGCTGTTTTTT. Translating it yields CSATRFDLANTGELFF.

The chain employs TRBV6-2 or TRBV6-3 and TRBJ1-1; D remains unclear. Per the germline V gene, CDR1 is MNHEY and CDR2 is SVGEGT. V lost 2 bases to trimming and J lost 10 bases, with 11 bases between them. This CDR3 contains 12 residues. The CDR3 bases are TGTGCCAGCAGTTACGAAGGGATAGTAGCTTTCTTT. Translated, it gives CASSYEGIVAFF.

The chain joins TRBV12-5 to TRBJ2-2, with D perhaps matching TRBD1 (5 bases). There are 14 residues in the CDR3. The V gene lost 6 bases and the J gene lost 3 bases, with 11 bases spanning the gap. From germline, CDR1 is LGHNT and CDR2 FRNRAP. CDR3 nucleotides: TGTGCTAGTGGCCTCGACAGATACACCGGGGAGCTGTTTTTT. Translating gives CASGLDRYTGELFF.